This T cell receptor (beta chain) came from a study of blood T cell repertoires in COVID-19. At the level of the study: COVID-19 samples, acute and convalescent, were from the United States, Italy and Spain. T cells, B-cell-depleted T cells, or PBMCs provided the cDNA or gDNA that served as material.

As processed by the authors: Reference gene primer amplification yielded estimated nucleated cell counts. Profiled with immunoSEQ multiplex PCR; TCRdb holds only in-frame clones, not every one. The V and J calls and clone size were taken over from that table, and D and trimming were inferred from the DNA. The sample records 200,000 to 300,000 clones, about four fifths being singletons. This CDR3 contains 16 residues. Trimming removed 3 bases at V and 0 bases at J, with 12 bases between. CDR1 is KGHSH and CDR2 is LQKENI in the germline V gene. Source material: peripheral blood. The genes are TRBV18 and TRBJ1-3, with D maybe TRBD1 (5 bases). The clonotype originates from an elderly woman with acute or convalescent COVID-19. CDR3 protein: CASSPEGLSSGNTIYF. Here the CDR3 DNA reads TGTGCCAGCTCACCGGAGGGGCTAAGCTCTGGAAACACCATATATTTT.